Listed below are T cell receptor beta chains from one sample, sequenced in a study of beta chain features in type 1 diabetes. The table came from immunoSEQ multiplex PCR; TCRdb's copy has only in-frame clones and leaves some out. The sample consists of nearly 350,000 clones, less than 10% of them appearing once. Sequenced sample: central memory CD4+ T cells from blood. The receptors shown here come from a woman younger than 30 in good health. Both conserved end residues are part of each CDR3. Each record gives: V gene, J gene, CDR3 protein.

>TRBV29-1|TRBJ2-1
CSVSPGGAYNEQFF
>TRBV5-1|TRBJ2-1
CASSLRPGEGNEQFF
>TRBV5-1|TRBJ2-4
CASSPVGTENIQYF
>TRBV21-1|TRBJ2-7
CASSRPSGYEQYF
>TRBV7-3|TRBJ2-7
CASSLATGIGEQYF
>TRBV6-6|TRBJ1-2
CASSYPTAQAYGYTF
>TRBV7-2|TRBJ2-5
CASSPRSYRTGTLSETQYF
>TRBV7-2|TRBJ1-5
CASSQGPAQPQHF
>TRBV18|TRBJ1-6
CASSPDLQGSPLHF
>TRBV15|TRBJ2-2
CATSRDGGLGELFF
>TRBV5-1|TRBJ2-5
CASSLALLAGGPQETQYF
>TRBV2|TRBJ2-7
CASREPGQGYEQYF
>TRBV5-4|TRBJ2-3
CASSATGVGPDTQYF
>TRBV11-3|TRBJ1-2
CASSLGGNGYTF
>TRBV2|TRBJ2-1
CASRGLAEASEQFF
>TRBV10-3|TRBJ2-7
CAISGTDYEQYF
>TRBV29-1|TRBJ2-1
CSESSYNEQFF
>TRBV18|TRBJ2-7
CASSPLGLIGDEQYF
>TRBV4-3|TRBJ2-2
CASSLELGGGYHTGELFF
>TRBV6-6|TRBJ2-1
CASSYSYRALADEQFF
>TRBV7-2|TRBJ2-4
CASSPLLPGIQYF
>TRBV28|TRBJ2-3
CASSSSVTDTQYF
>TRBV29-1|TRBJ1-5
CSVGASDQPQHF
>TRBV20-1|TRBJ2-7
CSATDYEQYF
>TRBV7-2|TRBJ2-3
CASSFSGPGTDTQYF
>TRBV2|TRBJ1-2
CASRRDSLLGGYTF
>TRBV28|TRBJ2-6
CGGTPLWSGANVLTF
>TRBV5-6|TRBJ2-5
CASSLVGDRAQETQYF
>TRBV7-3|TRBJ2-7
CASSLKTPNEQYF
>TRBV4-1|TRBJ2-7
CASSQDGLGAASSYEQYF
>TRBV5-1|TRBJ1-2
CASSRDTDRDGYTF
>TRBV9|TRBJ1-3
CASSVGGNPLAGNTIYF
>TRBV21-1|TRBJ1-1
CASSRKGGEANTEAFF
>TRBV5-5|TRBJ2-1
CASSFGGTNNEQFF
>TRBV27|TRBJ2-1
CASSPGLAAYNEQFF
>TRBV27|TRBJ1-2
CASHRDRGRGGGYTF
>TRBV10-3|TRBJ2-1
CAIRETGEHEQFF
>TRBV27|TRBJ2-3
CASRRLEGGVTDTQYF
>TRBV5-4|TRBJ2-2
CASSTGLAGVITGELFF
>TRBV2|TRBJ2-7
CASSGNQEQYF
>TRBV7-2|TRBJ1-4
CASSLGDPKREKLFF
>TRBV9|TRBJ2-3
CASSVDSGSTDTQYF
>TRBV5-1|TRBJ2-7
CASSTRGLSYEQYF
>TRBV15|TRBJ2-4
CATSRGERAKNIQYF
>TRBV16|TRBJ1-3
CASSQGPAYGNTIYF
>TRBV28|TRBJ2-2
CASGTPNTGELFF
>TRBV27|TRBJ2-1
CASIIRDSSYNEQFF
>TRBV7-2|TRBJ2-5
CASSSHTLAGRAQYF
>TRBV28|TRBJ2-1
CASNSGGDYNEQFF
>TRBV2|TRBJ1-4
CASSGPGSTNEKLFF
>TRBV18|TRBJ2-5
CASSPIGGSSQETQYF
>TRBV7-3|TRBJ2-5
CASSQGGTQYF
>TRBV27|TRBJ2-5
CASRDLRQETQYF
>TRBV18|TRBJ2-3
CASSPGLAGVGDTQYF
>TRBV7-2|TRBJ2-7
CASSRTYEQYF